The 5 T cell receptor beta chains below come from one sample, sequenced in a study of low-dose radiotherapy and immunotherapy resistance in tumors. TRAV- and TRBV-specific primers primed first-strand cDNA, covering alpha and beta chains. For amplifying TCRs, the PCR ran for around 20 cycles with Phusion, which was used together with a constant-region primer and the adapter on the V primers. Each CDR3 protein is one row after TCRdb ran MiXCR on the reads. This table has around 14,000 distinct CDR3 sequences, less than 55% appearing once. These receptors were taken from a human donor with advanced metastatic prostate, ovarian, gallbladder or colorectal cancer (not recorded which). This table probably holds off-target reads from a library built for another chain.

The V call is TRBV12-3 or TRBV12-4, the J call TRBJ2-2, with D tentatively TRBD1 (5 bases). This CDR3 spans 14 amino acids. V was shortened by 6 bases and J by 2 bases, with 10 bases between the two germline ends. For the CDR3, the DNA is TGTGCCAGCAGAGACAGAGCTAACACCGGGGAGCTGTTTTTT. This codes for CASRDRANTGELFF.

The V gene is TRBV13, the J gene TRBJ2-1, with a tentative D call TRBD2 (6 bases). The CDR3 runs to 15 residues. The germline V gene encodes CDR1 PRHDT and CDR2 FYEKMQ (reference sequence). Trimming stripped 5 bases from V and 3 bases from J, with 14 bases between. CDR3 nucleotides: TGTGCCAGCAGCACCCCGGGACTCCTCTACAATGAGCAGTTCTTC. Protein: CASSTPGLLYNEQFF.

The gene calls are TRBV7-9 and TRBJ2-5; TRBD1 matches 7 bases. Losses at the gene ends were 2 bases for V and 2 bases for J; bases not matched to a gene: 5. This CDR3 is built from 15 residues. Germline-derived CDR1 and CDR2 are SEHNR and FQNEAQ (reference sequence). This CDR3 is CASSLTRDRQETQYF. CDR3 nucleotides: TGTGCCAGCAGCTTAACCCGGGACAGACAAGAGACCCAGTACTTC.

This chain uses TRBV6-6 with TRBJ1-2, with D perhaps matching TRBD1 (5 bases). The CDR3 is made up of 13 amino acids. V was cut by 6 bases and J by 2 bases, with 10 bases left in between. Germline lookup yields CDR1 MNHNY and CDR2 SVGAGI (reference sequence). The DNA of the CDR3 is TGTGCCAGCAGGTCTACAGGCAACTATGGCTACACCTTC. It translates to CASRSTGNYGYTF.

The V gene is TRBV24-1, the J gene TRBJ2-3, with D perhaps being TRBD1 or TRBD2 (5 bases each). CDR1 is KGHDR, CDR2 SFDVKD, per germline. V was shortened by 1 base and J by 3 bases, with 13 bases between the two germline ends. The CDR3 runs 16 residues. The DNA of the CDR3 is TGTGCCACCAGTGATTTACGCCGGGACGGGACAGATACGCAGTATTTT. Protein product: CATSDLRRDGTDTQYF.